The T cell receptor beta chain described here comes from a study of cytomegalovirus exposure and HLA in healthy donors. Study results and caveats: According to the study, roughly 160 TCR beta chains were cytomegalovirus-associated.

The V end lost 7 bases, the J end lost 0 bases, and 16 bases lay between the germline ends. The length of the CDR3 is 16 residues. Germline CDR1 is LNHDA and CDR2 is SQIVND (reference sequence). About this clone: What it recognizes is unknown.

PCR amplification relied on 60 Vbeta primers (plus 13 Jbeta primers). Clones were read by immunoSEQ multiplex PCR, and TCRdb kept only the in-frame ones, dropping some. Among some 120,000 clones listed, roughly 77% were seen once. This receptor was taken from a man younger than 35 in good health and CMV-seronegative. Material for sequencing was PBMCs. The V gene is TRBV19, the J gene TRBJ1-5; tentatively, D is TRBD1 (5 bases). CDR3 sequence (DNA): TGTGCCAGTAAACCAGGGTTCCCCTATAGCAATCAGCCCCAGCATTTT. Its translation: CASKPGFPYSNQPQHF. The full variable domain, with the rest looked up from reference TRBV19 and TRBJ1-5, is DGGITQSPKYLFRKEGQNVTLSCEQNLNHDAMYWYRQDPGQGLRLIYYSQIVNDFQKGDIAEGYSVSREKKESFPLTVTSAQKNPTAFYLCASKPGFPYSNQPQHFGDGTRLSIL.